This TCR beta chain was recorded in a study of control samples from healthy donors and cancer patients. Clones were read by immunoSEQ multiplex PCR, and TCRdb kept only the in-frame ones, dropping some. Of 95,000 to 150,000 clones listed, 70% to 90% are singletons. Material: blood. The sequence derives from a man aged 55 to 70 in good health.

Here the CDR3 DNA reads TGTGCCAGCTCCCGAAACCTGCGGAGTAGCGGGGGGGTGGACGCAGATACGCAGTATTTT. Translation: CASSRNLRSSGGVDADTQYF. The rearrangement uses TRBV28 and TRBJ2-3; 11 bases fit TRBD2. V shed 8 bases and J 4 bases; nucleotides not matched to a gene: 23. Per the germline V gene, CDR1 is MDHEN and CDR2 is SYDVKM. This CDR3 spans 20 amino acids.